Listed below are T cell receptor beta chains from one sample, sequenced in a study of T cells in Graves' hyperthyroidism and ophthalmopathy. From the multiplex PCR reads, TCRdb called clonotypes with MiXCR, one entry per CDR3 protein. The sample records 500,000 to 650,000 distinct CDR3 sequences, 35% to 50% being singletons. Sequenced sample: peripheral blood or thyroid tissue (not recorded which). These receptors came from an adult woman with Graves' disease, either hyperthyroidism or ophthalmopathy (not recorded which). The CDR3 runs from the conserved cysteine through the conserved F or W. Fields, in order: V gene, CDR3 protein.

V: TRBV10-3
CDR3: CAISESRTAAGTEAFF

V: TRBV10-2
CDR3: CASREGTARRGTEAFF

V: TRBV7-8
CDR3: CASSPDLGQTNEKLFF

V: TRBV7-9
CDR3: CASNDRMNTEAFF

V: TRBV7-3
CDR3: CASSLNGGEVSTEAFF

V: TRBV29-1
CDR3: CSFRDISDEQFF

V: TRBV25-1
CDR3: CASSEMGPTHQETQYF

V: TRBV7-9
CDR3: CASSPFRAGQETQYF

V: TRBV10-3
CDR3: CAIKGVNTEAFF

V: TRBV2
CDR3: CASSPQREYGYTF

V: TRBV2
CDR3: CASSGQAILGYTF

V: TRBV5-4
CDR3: CASSLVPPNTEAFF

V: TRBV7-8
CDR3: CASSLREGQGYAFF

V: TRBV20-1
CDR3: CSASFTGTGDDGYTF

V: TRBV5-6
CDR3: CASTSSGARDEKLFF

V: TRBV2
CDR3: CAPNRDGGGQPQHF

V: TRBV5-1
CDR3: CASSLGGQGRNEQYF

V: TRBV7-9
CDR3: CASRTDRGWDYGYTF

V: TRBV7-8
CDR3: CASSYGTGFNEQYF

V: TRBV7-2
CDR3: CASSLDWSKELFF

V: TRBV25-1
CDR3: CASSSLADNTGELFF

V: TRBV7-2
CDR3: CASSLFGYTF

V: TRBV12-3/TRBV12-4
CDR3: CASSLRTGYEQYF

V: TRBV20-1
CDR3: CSARVGADPQDTQYF